A selection of T cell receptor beta chains follows, all from one sample in a study of blood T cell repertoires in COVID-19. TCRdb's table, derived via immunoSEQ multiplex PCR, lists solely in-frame clones and lacks some. The sample has hundreds of thousands of clones, 81% seen once; the top ten hold roughly 8%. The sample consisted of peripheral blood. The receptors were gathered from a woman older than 75 with COVID-19, enrolled during active disease. The CDR3 runs from the conserved cysteine through the conserved F or W. The order of the fields is clone size, D gene, V gene, J gene, CDR3 protein, CDR3 DNA. The D gene is left open where the match is weak. The size of a clone is reported for some rows only, either as once, few or many, or as a class for expanded clones.

-	TRBD1	TRBV5-1	TRBJ1-1	CASSRDRTAEAFF	TGCGCCAGCAGCAGGGACAGGACCGCTGAAGCTTTCTTT
-	TRBD2	TRBV2	TRBJ2-3	CASHVGAGDTLAQYF	TGTGCCAGCCACGTAGGAGCGGGGGACACCCTTGCGCAGTATTTT
-	TRBD1	TRBV27	TRBJ1-1	CASSHRDRGNTEAFF	TGTGCCAGCAGTCACAGGGACAGGGGTAACACTGAAGCTTTCTTT
-	-	TRBV21-1	TRBJ2-4	CASRALKRAKNIQYF	TGTGCCAGCAGAGCCTTGAAGAGGGCCAAAAACATTCAGTACTTC
-	-	TRBV7-2	TRBJ1-2	CASSSSGGLGYTF	TGTGCCAGCAGCTCCTCGGGGGGGCTCGGCTACACCTTC
-	TRBD1	TRBV15	TRBJ1-2	CATSRDRQGFYYGYTF	TGTGCCACCAGCAGAGATCGACAGGGTTTTTACTATGGCTACACCTTC
-	-	TRBV3-1/TRBV3-2	TRBJ1-1	CASSQESLGLPGAFF	TGTGCCAGCAGCCAAGAATCGCTAGGTTTGCCTGGCGCTTTCTTT
-	TRBD1	TRBV7-2	TRBJ2-7	CASSRYVQGMGESYEQYF	TGTGCCAGCAGCCGCTACGTACAGGGGATGGGAGAGAGCTACGAGCAGTACTTC
once	-	TRBV5-1	TRBJ1-6	CASSAQDHDSPLHF	TGCGCCAGCAGCGCACAGGACCATGATTCACCCCTCCACTTT
-	TRBD1	TRBV6-4	TRBJ2-7	CASSDRGDEQYF	TGTGCCAGCTCGGACAGGGGCGACGAGCAGTACTTC
-	TRBD1	TRBV5-8	TRBJ1-5	CASSLAFQGDQPQHF	TGTGCCAGCAGCTTGGCTTTCCAGGGGGATCAGCCCCAGCATTTT
-	-	TRBV4-1	TRBJ1-6	CASSQDFGRGSLHF	TGCGCCAGCAGCCAAGATTTTGGGCGAGGGTCCCTCCACTTT
few	-	TRBV30	TRBJ1-1	CAWSLGVNTEAFF	TGTGCCTGGAGTCTAGGGGTTAACACTGAAGCTTTCTTT
-	TRBD1	TRBV3-1/TRBV3-2	TRBJ1-1	CASSQGDRSEAFF	TGTGCCAGCAGCCAAGGGGACAGGTCAGAGGCTTTCTTT
once	-	TRBV5-8	TRBJ1-6	CASSLIGGGSPLHF	TGTGCCAGCAGCTTGATCGGGGGAGGTTCACCCCTCCACTTT
-	TRBD1	TRBV20-1	TRBJ1-1	CSASRDRQAFF	TGCAGTGCGAGCCGGGACAGACAAGCTTTCTTT
-	-	TRBV12-3/TRBV12-4	TRBJ1-3	CASSYSTGNTIYF	TGTGCCAGCAGTTATAGTACGGGAAACACCATATATTTT
-	-	TRBV12-3/TRBV12-4	TRBJ1-5	CASSRGNQPQHF	TGTGCCAGCAGTCGGGGGAATCAGCCCCAGCATTTT
-	-	TRBV21-1	TRBJ2-5	CASSNGSGETQYF	TGTGCCAGCAGCAATGGCAGTGGAGAGACCCAGTACTTC
-	TRBD1	TRBV7-3	TRBJ1-1	CASSRTGGTEAFF	TGTGCCAGCAGCCGGACAGGGGGCACTGAAGCTTTCTTT
-	-	TRBV11-2	TRBJ2-1	CASSPVGESGGAYNEQFF	TGTGCCAGCAGCCCAGTCGGGGAAAGTGGCGGGGCCTACAATGAGCAGTTCTTC
-	-	TRBV12-5	TRBJ2-3	CASSRDTSTDTQYF	TGTGCTAGTAGCCGGGACACTTCCACAGATACGCAGTATTTT
-	-	TRBV24-1	TRBJ2-2	CATRAQRGTGELFF	TGTGCCACCCGTGCCCAGCGAGGCACCGGGGAGCTGTTTTTT
-	-	TRBV7-2	TRBJ2-3	CASSLRAVDDTQYF	TGTGCCAGCAGCTTGCGGGCTGTCGACGATACGCAGTATTTT
-	TRBD1	TRBV28	TRBJ1-1	CASSPDRGTEAFF	TGTGCCAGCAGTCCGGACAGGGGCACTGAAGCTTTCTTT
-	TRBD2	TRBV5-1	TRBJ2-1	CASSLGLAGFYNEQFF	TGCGCCAGCAGCTTAGGACTAGCGGGTTTTTACAATGAGCAGTTCTTC
-	TRBD1	TRBV6-2/TRBV6-3	TRBJ1-5	CASSYTTGGRQPQHF	TGTGCCAGCAGTTACACCACAGGGGGACGCCAGCCCCAGCATTTT
many	-	TRBV2	TRBJ1-5	CASSGDSSNQPQHF	TGTGCCAGCAGTGGCGACAGCAGCAATCAGCCCCAGCATTTT
once	TRBD1	TRBV11-3	TRBJ2-5	CASSPTGKGETQYF	TGTGCCAGCAGCCCGACAGGGAAGGGTGAGACCCAGTACTTC